This TCR beta chain comes out of a study of circulating and synovial CD4+ cells in juvenile arthritis. Study-wide points: CPL versus bulk CD4 samples: T cell genome counts differed by at least an order of magnitude. Circulating pathogenic-like lymphocytes shared a substantially higher fraction of CDR3 sequences with synovium than bulk blood. Vbeta family usage analysis did not detect the pathogenic-like versus bulk difference.

In regard to this clone: Its antigen is as yet unknown.

V lost 3 bases, J lost 4 bases, and 3 bases stayed unmatched. CDR1 and CDR2 (germline): MNHEY, SMNVEV (reference sequence). The CDR3 has 15 residues. Clones were sequenced by immunoSEQ multiplex PCR, and TCRdb holds only the in-frame ones, with some missing. The sample consists of 30,000 or so clones, over 90% of them appearing once. The sample consisted of CD4+ T cells from blood. The chain has TRBV27 and TRBJ1-5; 10 nucleotides match TRBD1. This clonotype was sampled from a human donor with juvenile idiopathic arthritis. The CDR3 here is CASSFRTGGNQPQHF. CDR3 DNA: TGTGCCAGCAGTTTTCGGACAGGGGGAAATCAGCCCCAGCATTTT.